A selection of T cell receptor beta chains follows, all from one sample in a study of CD8+ T cells in alopecia areata. Profiling relied on immunoSEQ multiplex PCR, and the TCRdb table lists in-frame clones only, not all of them. The sample consists of fewer than 250,000 clones, around 43% of them appearing once. This specimen consisted of CD4+ T cells sorted from blood, obtained at approximately week 36, from a patient treated with tofacitinib. The receptors stem from a human donor with alopecia areata. Both conserved end residues are part of each CDR3. A D gene is named only where the DNA matches it firmly. Clone size is shown for a subset of rows, as once, few, many or a class of expanded clone.

TRBV10-3	.	.	TRBJ2-7	CAISWGRRGPDEQYF	TGTGCCATCAGTTGGGGACGCAGGGGCCCCGACGAGCAGTACTTC
TRBV28	.	.	TRBJ1-2	CASSLVQVGYGYTF	TGTGCCAGCAGTTTGGTCCAGGTGGGCTATGGCTACACCTTC
TRBV4-1	.	.	TRBJ2-7	CASSQSTGLYEQYF	TGCGCCAGCAGCCAATCCACAGGGTTGTACGAGCAGTACTTC
TRBV5-1	few	TRBD2	TRBJ2-1	CASSLFLDTSGINEQFF	TGCGCCAGCAGCTTGTTCTTAGATACTAGCGGGATCAATGAGCAGTTCTTC
TRBV30	.	.	TRBJ2-5	CAWSRETQYF	TGTGCCTGGAGTCGCGAGACCCAGTACTTC
TRBV4-1	.	TRBD1	TRBJ1-1	CASSQVPGGNTEAFF	TGCGCCAGCAGCCAAGTCCCAGGGGGAAACACTGAAGCTTTCTTT
TRBV10-3	few	.	TRBJ2-4	CAAQTAPKNIQYF	TGTGCCGCGCAAACAGCCCCCAAAAACATTCAGTACTTC
TRBV29-1	.	.	TRBJ1-3	CSDHNPDGADGNTIYF	TGCAGCGACCACAACCCAGACGGTGCGGATGGAAACACCATATATTTT
TRBV27	.	.	TRBJ2-3	CASSLIRGPSTDTQYF	TGTGCCAGCAGTTTGATCAGGGGTCCAAGCACAGATACGCAGTATTTT
TRBV11-1	.	TRBD1	TRBJ2-7	CASSLPGQAAYEQYF	TGTGCCAGCAGCTTACCCGGACAGGCCGCCTACGAGCAGTACTTC
TRBV14	few	TRBD2	TRBJ2-7	CASSVVSSGSQEQYF	TGTGCCAGCAGCGTTGTGTCTAGCGGGAGCCAGGAGCAGTACTTC
TRBV25-1	many	.	TRBJ1-1	CASSPGPQSTEAFF	TGTGCCAGCAGTCCCGGGCCGCAGAGCACTGAAGCTTTCTTT
TRBV9	.	.	TRBJ2-3	CASSGSRDTQYF	TGTGCCAGCAGCGGCTCGAGAGATACGCAGTATTTT
TRBV7-9	.	TRBD2	TRBJ2-1	CASRASGSSYNEQFF	TGTGCCAGCAGGGCTAGCGGGAGCTCCTACAATGAGCAGTTCTTC
TRBV11-2	many	.	TRBJ2-7	CASSLGGARSSYEQYF	TGTGCCAGCAGCTTAGGAGGGGCCAGAAGCTCCTACGAGCAGTACTTC
TRBV30	.	.	TRBJ2-3	CAWSLGTDTQYF	TGTGCCTGGAGTCTAGGCACAGATACGCAGTATTTT
TRBV4-2	.	TRBD2	TRBJ2-7	CASSISLAGAVREQYF	TGTGCCAGCAGCATAAGCCTAGCGGGAGCTGTTCGCGAGCAGTACTTC
TRBV7-2	.	TRBD1	TRBJ2-5	CASSLRGLETQYF	TGTGCCAGCAGCTTAAGGGGGCTGGAGACCCAGTACTTC
TRBV7-3	once	TRBD1	TRBJ2-1	CASSSPGGAPGGEQFF	TGTGCCAGCAGCTCGCCCGGTGGCGCCCCAGGGGGTGAGCAGTTCTTC
TRBV30	.	.	TRBJ2-5	CAWRLNQETQYF	TGTGCCTGGAGGCTGAACCAAGAGACCCAGTACTTC
TRBV5-1	.	TRBD1	TRBJ1-1	CASSRTRSGGGTEAFF	TGCGCCAGCAGTCGGACCCGGTCAGGGGGAGGCACTGAAGCTTTCTTT
TRBV25-1	.	TRBD1	TRBJ1-1	CASSIRTGMNTEAFF	TGTGCCAGCAGTATCCGGACAGGGATGAACACTGAAGCTTTCTTT
TRBV29-1	few	.	TRBJ2-3	CTGGTPKGETQYF	TGCACCGGGGGAACGCCGAAGGGAGAGACGCAGTATTTT
TRBV27	many	.	TRBJ2-3	CASSLGEQRGDTQYF	TGTGCCAGCAGTTTAGGAGAGCAGAGGGGTGATACGCAGTATTTT